The 31 T cell receptor beta chains below all came from one sample that was sequenced in a study of blood T cell repertoires in COVID-19. Some clones are missing from TCRdb's copy, which holds only in-frame ones; the method was immunoSEQ multiplex PCR. This sample yields under 250,000 clones, of which approximately 91% are seen a single time; around 4.8% belongs to the top ten. Sequencing was performed on peripheral blood. These receptors were obtained from a middle-aged woman with acute or convalescent COVID-19.

The chain carries TRBV30 and TRBJ2-2; possibly TRBD2 for D (5 bases). V gave up 4 bases and J gave up 3 bases, with 12 bases separating them. CDR3 length: 14 amino acids. Germline CDR1 is GTSNPN and CDR2 is SVGIG (reference sequence). The CDR3 loop is CAWIRRPDTGELFF. CDR3 sequence (DNA): TGTGCCTGGATAAGGAGGCCGGACACCGGGGAGCTGTTTTTT.

This clone has only one observation. J is TRBJ2-2 and V is TRBV10-3; D is undetermined. Germline loops: CDR1 ENHRY, CDR2 SYGVKD. The length of the CDR3 is 12 residues. Trimming removed 6 bases at V and 6 bases at J, with 8 bases between. The CDR3 region has the DNA TGTGCCATCAGCCCCGGGTCCGGGGAGCTGTTTTTT. Translated: CAISPGSGELFF.

The V gene is TRBV7-9, the J gene TRBJ1-1; D perhaps matches TRBD1 (5 bases). The germline V gene encodes CDR1 SEHNR and CDR2 FQNEAQ (reference sequence). CDR3 length: 14 amino acids. Trimming stripped 2 bases from V and 7 bases from J, with 14 bases between. In DNA, the CDR3 is TGTGCCAGCAGCTTAAGAGGCAGGGTTGGTGAAGCTTTCTTT. This sequence encodes CASSLRGRVGEAFF. The complete variable domain, with remaining parts taken from reference TRBV7-9 and TRBJ1-1, reads DTGVSQNPRHKITKRGQNVTFRCDPISEHNRLYWYRQTLGQGPEFLTYFQNEAQLEKSRLLSDRFSAERPKGSFSTLEIQRTEQGDSAMYLCASSLRGRVGEAFFGQGTRLTVV.

The genes are TRBV18 and TRBJ1-3; tentative D call: TRBD1 (5 bases). From germline, CDR1 is KGHSH and CDR2 LQKENI. This CDR3 is 17 amino acids long. Trimming took 0 bases from V and 0 from J, leaving 12 bases between them. CDR3 DNA: TGTGCCAGCTCACCACCCACAGGATCTTCCTCTGGAAACACCATATATTTT. Its protein is CASSPPTGSSSGNTIYF.

The chain links TRBV3-1 (or the pseudogene TRBV3-2) to TRBJ2-2, with 10 bases matching TRBD2. Germline V gene data show CDR1 as LGHDT and CDR2 as YNNKEL (reference sequence). V dropped 4 bases and J dropped 6; count of bases not matched to a gene: 2. There are 14 residues in the CDR3. CDR3 nucleotide sequence: TGTGCCAGCAGCCCGACTAGCGGGTCCGGGGAGCTGTTTTTT. It encodes CASSPTSGSGELFF.

The chain employs TRBV6-1 and TRBJ1-2; 11 nucleotides agree with TRBD1. This CDR3 comprises 14 residues. CDR1 and CDR2 (germline): MNHNS, SASEGT. Trimming removed 3 bases from V and 4 bases from J; junction bases left unmatched: 1. The chain's CDR3 is CASSEGTGGYGYTF. CDR3 nucleotide sequence: TGTGCCAGCAGTGAGGGGACAGGGGGCTATGGCTACACCTTC.

V and J are TRBV10-2 and TRBJ2-3; 12 positions agree with TRBD2. V lost 6 bases to trimming and J lost 0 bases; unmatched junction nucleotides: 4. Germline lookup yields CDR1 WSHSY and CDR2 SAAADI. CDR3 length equals 16 residues. The CDR3 DNA reads TGCGCCAGCAGGGCCGGACTAGCGGGGAGCACAGATACGCAGTATTTT. Amino acid sequence: CASRAGLAGSTDTQYF.

The chain links TRBV4-1 to TRBJ2-3; maybe TRBD2 (6 bases). Germline values: CDR1 MGHRA, CDR2 YSYEKL. The CDR3 length is 15 residues. The V end lost 0 bases, the J end lost 4 bases, and 11 bases lay between the germline ends. The CDR3 sequence: CASSQERWGADTQYF. The CDR3 nucleotides read TGCGCCAGCAGCCAAGAACGGTGGGGGGCAGATACGCAGTATTTT.

The gene calls are TRBV3-1 (or the pseudogene TRBV3-2) and TRBJ2-3, with 10 bases lining up with TRBD2. This CDR3 is built from 15 residues. V shed 4 bases, J shed 2 bases, and the junction held 3 bases outside the gene matches. Germline loops: CDR1 LGHDT, CDR2 YNNKEL (reference sequence). The DNA of the CDR3 is TGTGCCAGCAGCCTTAGCGGGGGGCTCACAGATACGCAGTATTTT. It encodes CASSLSGGLTDTQYF.

The chain combines TRBV19 with TRBJ1-2; tentative D call: TRBD1 (6 bases). Trimming left V 9 bases short and J 5 bases short, with 10 bases between. This CDR3 contains 11 residues. Per the germline V gene, CDR1 is LNHDA and CDR2 is SQIVND (reference sequence). The CDR3 nucleotides read TGTGCCAGCGATACAGGGTATGGCTACACCTTC. Translating gives CASDTGYGYTF.

In DNA, the CDR3 is TGTGCCAGTAGTACTAGGACAGGGTCCTACAATGAGCAGTTCTTC. Its protein product is CASSTRTGSYNEQFF. The gene calls are TRBV19 and TRBJ2-1; TRBD1 matches 8 bases. The CDR3 has 15 amino acids. Trimming at V came to 4 bases and at J to 1 base, leaving 3 bases not matched to a gene. Germline V gene sequence: CDR1 LNHDA, CDR2 SQIVND (reference sequence).

The chain recombines TRBV19 with TRBJ1-5, with 11 bases identical to TRBD1. V shed 5 bases, J shed 6 bases, and the junction held 12 bases outside the gene matches. The CDR3 is 17 amino acids. The germline gives CDR1 LNHDA, CDR2 SQIVND (reference sequence). For the CDR3, the DNA is TGTGCCAGTAGTCTCAGTCGGACAGGGGGCACGGGTCAGCCCCAGCATTTT. This sequence encodes CASSLSRTGGTGQPQHF.

This clone is medium-sized by share. The rearrangement links TRBV7-8 to TRBJ1-2; D possibly corresponds to TRBD1 (6 bases). V was pared by 5 bases and J by 8 bases, with 15 bases between. Per germline, CDR1 SGHVS and CDR2 FQNEAQ. The CDR3 totals 13 residues. The CDR3 protein is CASSGQQGQGYTF. The CDR3 DNA sequence: TGTGCCAGCAGCGGACAACAGGGTCAAGGCTACACCTTC. The variable domain in full, with the rest retrieved from reference TRBV7-8 and TRBJ1-2, is GAGVSQSPRYKVAKRGQDVALRCDPISGHVSLFWYQQALGQGPEFLTYFQNEAQLDKSGLPSDRFFAERPEGSVSTLKIQRTQQEDSAVYLCASSGQQGQGYTFGSGTRLTVV.

The chain couples TRBV18 to TRBJ1-5; 7 bases map to TRBD1. The ends lost 3 bases at V and 0 bases at J; junction bases unmatched: 2. The germline V gene has CDR1 KGHSH and CDR2 LQKENI. The CDR3 has 15 residues. Written as DNA, the CDR3 is TGTGCCAGCTCACCCCAGGGGGATAGCAATCAGCCCCAGCATTTT. It codes for CASSPQGDSNQPQHF. Filled out from reference TRBV18 and TRBJ1-5, the complete variable domain reads NAGVMQNPRHLVRRRGQEARLRCSPMKGHSHVYWYRQLPEEGLKFMVYLQKENIIDESGMPKERFSAEFPKEGPSILRIQQVVRGDSAAYFCASSPQGDSNQPQHFGDGTRLSIL.

This clone was counted a few times. This sequence joins TRBV5-1 and TRBJ1-3, with D possibly matching TRBD1 (6 bases). Germline lookup yields CDR1 SGHRS and CDR2 YFSETQ. Trimming cost V 4 bases and J 2 bases, with 10 bases left between them. The CDR3 consists of 14 residues. CDR3 sequence (DNA): TGCGCCAGCAGCACCACAGGGACTGGAAACACCATATATTTT. Residues: CASSTTGTGNTIYF.

V and J are TRBV28 and TRBJ2-5, with TRBD2 matching over 9 bases. J was trimmed by 1 base and V by 5 bases; bases with no gene match: 2. Germline V gene data show CDR1 as MDHEN and CDR2 as SYDVKM. CDR3 length: 14 residues. In nucleotides, the CDR3 is TGTGCCAGCAGTCCGGGACTAGCCCAAGAGACCCAGTACTTC. It specifies CASSPGLAQETQYF.

This clone is a singleton in its sample. The chain joins TRBV4-1 to TRBJ1-1; TRBD1 matches at 7 bases. J lost 1 base, V lost 4 bases, and 9 bases had no gene match. Germline V lookup: CDR1 MGHRA, CDR2 YSYEKL. The CDR3 runs to 16 residues. The CDR3 region has the DNA TGCGCCAGCAGCCTATATACCGGGACAGCGAACACTGAAGCTTTCTTT. It translates to CASSLYTGTANTEAFF.

This rearrangement joins TRBV5-5 to TRBJ1-4; D call uncertain. This CDR3 has 14 residues. Germline V gives CDR1 SGHKS, CDR2 YYEKEE (reference sequence). The ends were cut back, 4 bases at V and 4 bases at J, with 11 bases in the middle. CDR3 nucleotide sequence: TGTGCCAGCAGCCTGGGTGCGGGTAATGAAAAACTGTTTTTT. It is translated as CASSLGAGNEKLFF.

In this sample, this clone turned up once. The chain uses TRBV9 and TRBJ1-2, with TRBD1 matching over 9 bases. This CDR3 spans 14 amino acids. The germline V gene has CDR1 SGDLS and CDR2 YYNGEE. The trim removed 3 bases at V and 4 bases at J, leaving 4 bases unmatched. The CDR3 nucleotides are TGTGCCAGCAGCGACATGGACAGGGGCTATGGCTACACCTTC. Protein sequence: CASSDMDRGYGYTF.

The V call is TRBV2, the J call TRBJ2-5; 8 bases match TRBD2. CDR1 and CDR2 from the germline V gene are SNHLY and FYNNEI. The CDR3 has 11 amino acids. V was pared by 8 bases and J by 4 bases, with 0 bases of the junction left unmatched. In nucleotides, the CDR3 is TGTGCCAGCGGGACTAGAGAGACCCAGTACTTC. It specifies CASGTRETQYF.

J is TRBJ2-1 and V is TRBV7-6; D remains ambiguous. The CDR3 runs 11 residues. Germline CDR1 and CDR2: SGHVS and FNYEAQ. Trimming removed 5 bases from V and 9 bases from J, with 8 bases in between. The CDR3 DNA sequence: TGTGCCAGCAGCGGAGCAACTGAGCAGTTCTTC. Its protein is CASSGATEQFF.

The chain uses TRBV6-5 and TRBJ1-4, with 9 bases that match TRBD1. The CDR3 is made up of 14 amino acids. V dropped 6 bases and J dropped 6; count of bases not matched to a gene: 5. The germline CDR1 and CDR2 sequences are MNHEY and SVGAGI. The CDR3 bases are TGTGCCAGCAGCTACACAGGGGGCGATGAAAAACTGTTTTTT. Translating it yields CASSYTGGDEKLFF.

The chain joins TRBV11-2 to TRBJ1-6, with 8 bases fitting TRBD1. The CDR3 runs to 13 residues. CDR1 and CDR2 from the germline V gene are SGHAT and FQNNGV. V lost 5 bases and J lost 7; bases outside the gene matches: 1. Written as DNA, the CDR3 is TGTGCCAGCAGCCGGGACAGGAATTCACCCCTCCACTTT. It codes for CASSRDRNSPLHF. Using reference TRBV11-2 and TRBJ1-6 for the parts outside the CDR3, the full variable domain is EAGVAQSPRYKIIEKRQSVAFWCNPISGHATLYWYQQILGQGPKLLIQFQNNGVVDDSQLPKDRFSAERLKGVDSTLKIQPAKLEDSAVYLCASSRDRNSPLHFGNGTRLTVT.

The rearrangement joins TRBV11-2 to TRBJ2-5, with D uncertain. This CDR3 spans 13 amino acids. The germline V gene has CDR1 SGHAT and CDR2 FQNNGV. Trimming shortened V by 5 bases and J by 2 bases, and 9 bases separated the two germline ends. The CDR3 loop is CASSLQQQETQYF. Here the CDR3 DNA reads TGTGCCAGCAGCCTACAGCAACAAGAGACCCAGTACTTC.

The chain has TRBV9 and TRBJ1-1, with D perhaps TRBD1 (5 bases). Trimming removed 3 bases at V and 2 bases at J, with 8 bases between. Germline assignment: CDR1 SGDLS and CDR2 YYNGEE. The CDR3 covers 13 residues. The CDR3 DNA is TGTGCCAGCAGCGCACAGGTAAACACTGAAGCTTTCTTT. It codes for CASSAQVNTEAFF. The whole variable domain, remainder taken from reference TRBV9 and TRBJ1-1, is DSGVTQTPKHLITATGQRVTLRCSPRSGDLSVYWYQQSLDQGLQFLIQYYNGEERAKGNILERFSAQQFPDLHSELNLSSLELGDSALYFCASSAQVNTEAFFGQGTRLTVV.

The chain recombines TRBV3-1 (or the pseudogene TRBV3-2) with TRBJ2-3; TRBD2 matches 10 bases. The ends lost 0 bases at V and 2 bases at J; junction bases unmatched: 5. This CDR3 spans 17 amino acids. Germline-derived CDR1 and CDR2 are LGHDT and YNNKEL (reference sequence). CDR3 nucleotide sequence: TGTGCCAGCAGCCAAGATACAACTAGCGGGGACACAGATACGCAGTATTTT. This encodes CASSQDTTSGDTDTQYF.

V gene TRBV10-2 combines with J gene TRBJ1-1; no reliable D call. V shed 4 bases and J shed 6 bases, with 9 bases lying between them. CDR1 is WSHSY, CDR2 SAAADI, per germline. This CDR3 has 12 residues. CDR3 sequence (DNA): TGCGCCAGCAGTGTGAGTATGGCTGAAGCTTTCTTT. Its translation is CASSVSMAEAFF.

The chain combines TRBV5-1 with TRBJ1-4; 7 bases fit TRBD1. This CDR3 is built from 14 residues. CDR1 SGHRS and CDR2 YFSETQ come from the germline V gene. The V segment lost 5 bases and the J segment 8 bases; nucleotides outside the gene matches: 9. The CDR3 loop reads CASSTGEADEKLFF. CDR3 sequence (DNA): TGCGCCAGCAGTACAGGGGAAGCTGACGAAAAACTGTTTTTT.

This clone showed up just once. The chain links TRBV5-6 to TRBJ2-7; 7 bases are shared with TRBD2. The CDR3 runs 16 residues. With V trimmed by 0 bases and J by 7 bases, 13 bases remained unmatched. Per germline, CDR1 SGHDT and CDR2 YYEEEE. CDR3 residues: CASSLAAGPFGGEQYV. In DNA, the CDR3 is TGTGCCAGCAGCTTGGCTGCGGGTCCCTTCGGGGGGGAGCAGTACGTC.

The chain has TRBV19 and TRBJ2-2, with a weak D call TRBD1 (6 bases). The CDR3 has 13 amino acids. Looked up from germline, CDR1 is LNHDA and CDR2 is SQIVND (reference sequence). V was shortened by 10 bases and J by 6 bases, with 15 bases between the two germline ends. The CDR3 protein is CATHGTLAGELFF. The CDR3 nucleotides read TGTGCCACGCACGGGACATTGGCCGGGGAGCTGTTTTTT.

V usage is TRBV6-1 and J usage is TRBJ1-5; no firm D call. The CDR3 spans 15 residues. Germline V lookup: CDR1 MNHNS, CDR2 SASEGT. V dropped 2 bases and J dropped 5 bases, with 13 bases sitting between them. The CDR3 nucleotides read TGTGCCAGCAGTGAAACCCTCGGTAGTCATCAGCCCCAGCATTTT. It specifies CASSETLGSHQPQHF.